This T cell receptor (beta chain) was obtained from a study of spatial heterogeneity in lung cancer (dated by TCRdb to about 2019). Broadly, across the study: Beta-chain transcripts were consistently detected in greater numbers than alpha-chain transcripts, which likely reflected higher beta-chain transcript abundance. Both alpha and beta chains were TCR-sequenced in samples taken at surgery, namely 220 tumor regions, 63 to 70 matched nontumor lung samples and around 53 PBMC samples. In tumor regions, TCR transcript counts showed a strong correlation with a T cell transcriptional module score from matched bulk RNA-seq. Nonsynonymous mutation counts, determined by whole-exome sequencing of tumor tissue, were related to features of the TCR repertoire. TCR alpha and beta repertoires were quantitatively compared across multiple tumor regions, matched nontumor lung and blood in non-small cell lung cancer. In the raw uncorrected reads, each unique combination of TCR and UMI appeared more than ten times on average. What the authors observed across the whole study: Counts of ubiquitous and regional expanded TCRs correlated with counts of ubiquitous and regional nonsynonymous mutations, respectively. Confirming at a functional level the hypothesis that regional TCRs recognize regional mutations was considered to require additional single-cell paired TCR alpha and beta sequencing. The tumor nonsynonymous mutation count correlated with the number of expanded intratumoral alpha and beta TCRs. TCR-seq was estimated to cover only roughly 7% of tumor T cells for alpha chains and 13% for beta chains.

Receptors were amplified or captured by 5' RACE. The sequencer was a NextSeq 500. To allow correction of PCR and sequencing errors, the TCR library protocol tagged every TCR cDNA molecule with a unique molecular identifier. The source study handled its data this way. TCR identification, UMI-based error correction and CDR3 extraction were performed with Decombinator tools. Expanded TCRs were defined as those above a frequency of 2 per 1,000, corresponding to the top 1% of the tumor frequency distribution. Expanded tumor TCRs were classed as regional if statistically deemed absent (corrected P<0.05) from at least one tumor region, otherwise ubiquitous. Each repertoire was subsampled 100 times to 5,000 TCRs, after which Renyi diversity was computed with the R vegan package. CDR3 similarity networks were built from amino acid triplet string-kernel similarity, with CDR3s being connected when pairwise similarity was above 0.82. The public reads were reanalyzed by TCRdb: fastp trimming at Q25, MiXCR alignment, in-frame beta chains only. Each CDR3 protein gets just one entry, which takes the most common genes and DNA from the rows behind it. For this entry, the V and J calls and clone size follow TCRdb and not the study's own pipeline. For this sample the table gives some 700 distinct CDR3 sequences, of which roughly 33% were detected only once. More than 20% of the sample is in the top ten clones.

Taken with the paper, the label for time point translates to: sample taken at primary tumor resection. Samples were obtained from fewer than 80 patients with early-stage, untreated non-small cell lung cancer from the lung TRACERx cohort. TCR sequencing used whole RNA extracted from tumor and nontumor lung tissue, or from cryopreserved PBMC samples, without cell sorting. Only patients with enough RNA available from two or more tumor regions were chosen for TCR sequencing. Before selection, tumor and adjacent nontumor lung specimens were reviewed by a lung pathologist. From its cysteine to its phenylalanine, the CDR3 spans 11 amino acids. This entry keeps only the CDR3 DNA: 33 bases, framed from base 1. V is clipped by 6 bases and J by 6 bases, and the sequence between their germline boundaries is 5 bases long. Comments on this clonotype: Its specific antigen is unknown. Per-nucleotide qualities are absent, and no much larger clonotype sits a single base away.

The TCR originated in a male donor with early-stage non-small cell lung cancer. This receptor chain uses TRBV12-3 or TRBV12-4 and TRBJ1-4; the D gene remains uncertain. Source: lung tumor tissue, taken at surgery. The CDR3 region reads CASRRDEKLFF. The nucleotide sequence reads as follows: TGTGCCAGCAGGAGGGATGAAAAACTGTTTTTT.